This T cell receptor (beta chain) was retrieved from a study of T-cell memory formation after mild COVID-19 (dated by TCRdb to 2020 to 2022). Some background on the complete study: TCR sequence clusters from the two donors were largely donor specific. Longitudinal TCRalpha and TCRbeta repertoire sequencing tracked T-cell clones expanding and contracting after mild COVID-19 in a couple of donors. Two young, previously healthy adult volunteers, one female and one male, were included in the cohort.

This clonotype was recorded a few times. Its antigen remains unidentified. Base-call qualities are not available, and no considerably larger clone is one nucleotide away. PBMCs were isolated by Ficoll-Paque density gradient centrifugation. General findings and caveats noted by the study authors: Contracting CD4+ clones appeared mostly in the CM and EM memory subsets, whereas CD8+ clones were enriched in EMRA. Only two mild cases were covered in the study, and larger cohorts including severe cases with pre-infection samples were considered necessary. Clones contracting from day 15 to 85 had balanced CD4/CD8 phenotypes, while a second wave expanding from day 15 to 37 was biased towards CD4+. Some responding clones were detected in pre-infection memory, suggesting pre-existing cross-reactive memory T cells joined the SARS-CoV-2 response. The second-wave clones that peaked on day 37 were not confirmed to be SARS-CoV-2 specific.

Reads for this sample came from an Illumina NovaSeq 6000. cDNA libraries for TCRalpha and TCRbeta were prepared by 5'RACE using constant-segment primers, with sample barcodes and unique molecular identifiers added. Trizol reagent was used to extract RNA from every sample. The libraries were amplified in two PCR steps, and the second step added a second sample barcode and Illumina TruSeq adapters. Sequencing of libraries was performed on an Illumina NovaSeq with 2 x 150 bp paired-end reads. For the original study's pipeline: With migec v1.2.7, reads were demultiplexed and then collapsed into UMI-guided consensus sequences. With mixcr v2.1.11, UMI consensuses were aligned to TRA and TRB V and J templates and assembled into clonotypes. Clonotypes were classified as expanded or contracted when called significant by both edgeR and NoisET, with noise models trained on biological replicates. edgeR calls used a false discovery rate-adjusted p below 0.01 and a log2 fold-change threshold of 1. As an exploratory analysis of dynamics, PCA with hierarchical clustering was applied to max-normalized trajectories of the 1000 most abundant clonotypes. The CD4 or CD8 phenotype of responding clones was assigned using the separately sequenced CD4+ and CD8+ repertoires. The public reads were quality trimmed at Q25 with fastp and then assembled into clones with MiXCR by TCRdb, keeping productive beta chains. Rows matching on CDR3 protein sequence are summarized as one entry with the most common DNA and genes. None of the V and J calls come from the authors' own analysis; TCRdb made them. Across this sample there are 550,000 to 700,000 distinct CDR3 sequences, with approximately 18% seen only once. Approximately 12% of the sample rests with the top ten.

The sequence came from an adult woman who had mild COVID-19 (a few samples of this study predate the infection). The sample titles of this study are shuffled in the database, so cell type and time point are left out; the donor was told from shared clones. Specimen: PBMCs or a T cell subset sorted from them (not recorded which).

The CDR3 reads CASWTGANEQFF. The DNA reads as follows: TGCGCCAGTTGGACAGGAGCTAATGAGCAGTTCTTC. The chain is made from TRBV10-2 and TRBJ2-1, with TRBD1 identical over 7 junction bases. The germline V gene sets CDR1 to WSHSY and CDR2 to SAAADI. At the junction V is shortened by 9 bases and J by 7 bases; bases outside the gene matches: 6. Counted from cysteine to phenylalanine, this CDR3 has 12 amino acids. The CDR3 DNA has 36 bases and is translated from base 1.